Following are 4 T cell receptor beta chains from one sample sequenced in a study of T-cell reconstitution after alpha-beta-depleted transplantation in children. Unique molecular identifiers featured in how the TCRbeta library was prepared. TCRdb analysed the PCR reads with MiXCR anew, one entry per CDR3 protein. The sample shows 70,000 to 100,000 distinct CDR3 sequences, 9.5% to 15% of them seen only once. The material sequenced was PBMCs from the stem cell graft donor, taken from the stem cell graft. These receptors all stem from a human donor who donated a stem cell graft to a child with inherited bone marrow failure.

This clonotype was observed a few times. Here the CDR3 DNA reads TGTGCCAGCTCACCAGAAAGGGAAACAGGGCCAAATGAAAAACTGTTTTTT. This gives the protein CASSPERETGPNEKLFF. The genes are TRBV18 and TRBJ1-4; D is perhaps TRBD1 (6 bases). The CDR3 contains 17 residues. Germline loops: CDR1 KGHSH, CDR2 LQKENI. With 2 bases removed from V and 5 bases from J, the gap between germline ends came to 18 bases.

This clonotype has a handful of counts. This chain uses TRBV7-2 with TRBJ2-7; TRBD1 might be the D (5 bases). The germline V gene has CDR1 SGHTA and CDR2 FQGNSA. This CDR3 has 14 residues. V dropped 5 bases and J dropped 3 bases, with 14 bases sitting between them. The CDR3 DNA reads as TGTGCCAGCAGCCTTCAGGGTAAAATCTACGAGCAGTACTTC. This sequence encodes CASSLQGKIYEQYF.

Ten or more counts support this clonotype. The chain employs TRBV4-1 and TRBJ1-5; D is ambiguous. The CDR3 runs to 18 residues. Germline V gene sequence: CDR1 MGHRA, CDR2 YSYEKL. Trimming shortened V by 1 base and J by 2 bases, and 18 bases separated the two germline ends. For the CDR3, the DNA is TGCGCCAGCAGCCAAGTCGGGCTCGGTCAGCTGGGCAATCAGCCCCAGCATTTT. Its protein is CASSQVGLGQLGNQPQHF.

This clonotype was observed many times. This chain uses TRBV6-2 or TRBV6-3 with TRBJ1-5; 8 positions match TRBD1. The V gene's germline CDR1 is MNHEY and CDR2 SVGEGT. Trimming took 2 bases from V and 7 from J; bases not matched to a gene: 16. The CDR3 is 18 amino acids. This chain's CDR3 is CASSYTHGTGSVGQPQHF. CDR3 nucleotides: TGTGCCAGCAGTTACACACACGGGACAGGTTCAGTGGGGCAGCCCCAGCATTTT.